This T cell receptor (beta chain) was identified during a study of cytomegalovirus exposure and HLA in healthy donors. Points on this clone: Antigen unknown.

The PCR used 60 Vbeta and 13 Jbeta primers. Using immunoSEQ multiplex PCR, the repertoire was profiled, and TCRdb retains in-frame clones only, with some absent. The data show about 130,000 clones, roughly 70% seen once. Study observations and caveats: In vitro testing confirmed a few CMV-associated chains as specific for CMV antigens.

Between the trimmed V and J ends, which lost 5 bases and 7 bases, there was a span of 15 bases. CDR1 LNHDA and CDR2 SQIVND come from the germline V gene (reference sequence). The CDR3 totals 14 residues. The receptor comes from a man in his late teens or twenties in good health and CMV-seropositive. The chain carries TRBV19 and TRBJ1-5; weak D call: TRBD1 (6 bases). The sample comprised PBMCs. The CDR3 coding sequence is TGTGCCAGTAGTGTCCGGGACATGGGGCAGCCCCAGCATTTT. Its protein is CASSVRDMGQPQHF.